This paragraph covers one T cell receptor (beta chain) sequence. This clonotype was detected a few times. Its antigen is not yet known. Base-call qualities are not available, and no considerably larger clone is one nucleotide away. These data come from a study of T-cell reconstitution after alpha-beta-depleted transplantation in children (TCRdb year 2016). Background on the whole study: Using TCR repertoire profiling, the study followed T-cell immune reconstitution in a quantitative way in children after TCRalphabeta/CD19-depleted allogeneic hematopoietic cell transplantation.

Libraries were built with PCR. TCRdb names Illumina HiSeq 2500 as the instrument used. To normalize quantification of the TCRbeta repertoire, the TCR libraries were built with molecular barcoding that relied on unique molecular identifiers. Starting from the raw public reads, TCRdb applied fastp trimming at Q25, assembled clones with MiXCR and retained in-frame beta chains. Each CDR3 protein gets just one entry, which takes the most common genes and DNA from the rows behind it. The sample table lists around 340,000 distinct CDR3 sequences, about an eighth of them with a count of one. Clones ranked in the top ten supply about 4% of the sample. Inclusive of the bounding cysteine and phenylalanine, the CDR3 is 14 residues long. Of the read, only the CDR3 DNA is kept; its 42 bases are in frame from base 1. Based on the germline V gene, the CDR1 and CDR2 sequences are KGHSH and LQKENI. V loses 3 bases of germline sequence and J loses 8 bases, and the interval between the two ends is 11 bases.

The origin of this receptor is a human donor who donated a stem cell graft to a child with Fanconi anemia. Recombination connected TRBV18 to TRBJ1-6; perhaps TRBD1 is the D gene, with 6 bases matching. The sequencing here drew on PBMCs, taken from the stem cell graft. The CDR3 reads CASSPAQGDSPLHF. The sequenced DNA is TGTGCCAGCTCACCTGCACAGGGTGATTCACCCCTCCACTTT.